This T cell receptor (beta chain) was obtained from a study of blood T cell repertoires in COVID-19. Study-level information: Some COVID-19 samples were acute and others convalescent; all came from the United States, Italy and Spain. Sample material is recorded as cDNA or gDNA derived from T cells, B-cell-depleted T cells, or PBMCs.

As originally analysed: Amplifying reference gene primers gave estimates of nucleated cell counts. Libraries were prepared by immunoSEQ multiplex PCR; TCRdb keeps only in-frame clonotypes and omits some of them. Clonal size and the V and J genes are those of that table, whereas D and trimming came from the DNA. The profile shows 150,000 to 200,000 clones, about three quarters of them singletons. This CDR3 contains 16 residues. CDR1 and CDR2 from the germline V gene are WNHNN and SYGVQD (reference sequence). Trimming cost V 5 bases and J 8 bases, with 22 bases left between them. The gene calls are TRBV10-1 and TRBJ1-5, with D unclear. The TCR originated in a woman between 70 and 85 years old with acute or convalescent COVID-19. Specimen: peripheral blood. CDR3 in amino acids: CASSPQLSGEGKPQHF. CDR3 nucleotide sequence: TGCGCCAGCAGTCCTCAACTCAGCGGGGAGGGTAAGCCCCAGCATTTT.